Following are 6 T cell receptor beta chains from one sample sequenced in a study of cytotoxic CD8 clonotypes in ibrutinib-treated CLL. The protocol was immunoSEQ multiplex PCR, while the TCRdb copy is restricted to in-frame clones and leaves out a portion. The sample carries some 200,000 clones, roughly 73% recorded once. The sample in question was PBMCs, obtained after 12 months of ibrutinib treatment. These receptors were collected from a human donor with chronic lymphocytic leukemia.

A few counts support this clone. The CDR3 region has the DNA TGTGCCAGCAGCCAAGATGGGGCAGGGAGAGGCGGCTACACCTTC. Amino acids: CASSQDGAGRGGYTF. The genes are TRBV4-2 and TRBJ1-2; the D gene is possibly TRBD1 (5 bases). V was pared by 0 bases and J by 8 bases, with 16 bases between. Germline lookup yields CDR1 LGHNA and CDR2 YNFKEQ. This CDR3 region has 15 residues.

The chain is built from TRBV10-3 and TRBJ2-7, with 8 bases identical to TRBD2. Unmatched junction bases numbered 7, after V lost 11 bases and J lost 7 bases. The CDR3 spans 11 residues. The germline V gene has CDR1 ENHRY and CDR2 SYGVKD. The CDR3 sequence: CAGGGPGEQYF. CDR3 DNA sequence: TGTGCCGGCGGGGGGCCTGGAGAGCAGTACTTC.

The chain joins TRBV7-9 to TRBJ1-6; D unresolved. The CDR3 covers 13 residues. Germline assignment: CDR1 SEHNR and CDR2 FQNEAQ (reference sequence). The V end was cut by 0 bases, the J end by 10 bases, with 7 bases between. The CDR3 loop reads CASSLARLSPLHF. CDR3 sequence (DNA): TGTGCCAGCAGCTTAGCCCGCCTATCACCCCTCCACTTT.

The chain uses TRBV5-4 and TRBJ2-3; TRBD2 agrees at 9 bases. Trimming took 0 bases from V and 2 from J; bases not matched to a gene: 7. Germline V gene sequence: CDR1 SGHNT, CDR2 YYREEE (reference sequence). This CDR3 has 17 residues. Written as DNA, the CDR3 is TGTGCCAGCAGCTTGGAGGGTAGCGGGAGTACCACAGATACGCAGTATTTT. Protein product: CASSLEGSGSTTDTQYF.

The chain is built from TRBV9 and TRBJ1-2, with 7 bases lining up with TRBD1. V shed 2 bases, J shed 5 bases, and the junction held 9 bases outside the gene matches. CDR1 and CDR2 from the germline V gene are SGDLS and YYNGEE. CDR3 size: 15 residues. The CDR3 reads CASSVEGTALYGYTF. The CDR3, as DNA: TGTGCCAGCAGCGTTGAGGGGACAGCCCTTTATGGCTACACCTTC.

The CDR3 sequence: CASSLDRGEQYF. The CDR3 nucleotides read TGTGCCAGCAGCTTAGATCGTGGCGAGCAGTACTTC. The chain employs TRBV7-2 and TRBJ2-7; no clear D. The CDR3 runs 12 residues. The germline V gene encodes CDR1 SGHTA and CDR2 FQGNSA. Trimming took 1 base from V and 6 from J, leaving 7 bases between them.